One and the same sample provided the 12 T cell receptor beta chains below, sequenced in a study of cytomegalovirus exposure and HLA in healthy donors. In the PCR, 60 Vbeta and 13 Jbeta primers were used. TCRdb keeps only in-frame clones here, not all; method: immunoSEQ multiplex PCR. Of about 140,000 clones in the sample, 75% were seen once. Sequencing input: PBMCs. These receptors were obtained from a man aged 25 to 45 in good health and CMV-seronegative.

DNA of the CDR3: TGTGCCAGCAGCCAACACAACCACCAAGAGACCCAGTACTTC. Protein product: CASSQHNHQETQYF. V is TRBV11-1 and J is TRBJ2-5; D gene ambiguous. The germline gives CDR1 SGHAT, CDR2 FQDESV (reference sequence). The length of the CDR3 is 14 residues. With 5 bases removed from V and 0 bases from J, the gap between germline ends came to 10 bases.

The J gene is TRBJ1-1, the V gene TRBV25-1, with 9 bases identical to TRBD1. The CDR3 runs 13 residues. V was clipped by 7 bases and J by 7 bases; unmatched bases: 7. The V gene's germline CDR1 is MGHDK and CDR2 SYGVNS. The CDR3 loop reads CASTTGGYSEAFF. In DNA, the CDR3 is TGTGCCAGCACGACAGGGGGTTACAGTGAAGCTTTCTTT.

V usage is TRBV7-9 and J usage is TRBJ2-5; TRBD2 agrees at 9 bases. In germline, CDR1 is SEHNR, CDR2 FQNEAQ (reference sequence). The CDR3 covers 14 residues. Losses at the gene ends were 4 bases for V and 5 bases for J; bases not matched to a gene: 5. CDR3: CASSYGLASETQYF. CDR3 nucleotides: TGTGCCAGCAGCTACGGACTAGCGAGTGAGACCCAGTACTTC.

The chain recombines TRBV27 with TRBJ1-2; TRBD1 matches 8 bases. The V and J ends lost 2 bases and 4 bases, in that order; junction bases with no gene match: 6. Germline values: CDR1 MNHEY, CDR2 SMNVEV (reference sequence). This CDR3 spans 15 amino acids. In DNA form, the CDR3 reads TGTGCCAGCAGTTTACCGGACAGGGTAAGCTATGGCTACACCTTC. This gives the protein CASSLPDRVSYGYTF.

V and J are TRBV9 and TRBJ1-1; D call uncertain. This CDR3 has 15 residues. V gave up 1 base and J gave up 0 bases, with 10 bases separating them. The germline gives CDR1 SGDLS, CDR2 YYNGEE. The DNA of the CDR3 is TGTGCCAGCAGCGTACAGGACGGGATGAACACTGAAGCTTTCTTT. Residues: CASSVQDGMNTEAFF.

The rearrangement uses TRBV15 and TRBJ2-3, with 10 bases lining up with TRBD2. Unmatched junction bases numbered 3, after V lost 0 bases and J lost 6 bases. The length of the CDR3 is 15 residues. CDR1 LNHNV and CDR2 YYDKDF come from the germline V gene (reference sequence). CDR3 loop: CATSRDRAGGDTQYF. The CDR3 DNA follows: TGTGCCACCAGCAGAGATCGAGCGGGGGGGGATACGCAGTATTTT. The complete variable domain, with remaining parts taken from reference TRBV15 and TRBJ2-3, reads DAMVIQNPRYQVTQFGKPVTLSCSQTLNHNVMYWYQQKSSQAPKLLFHYYDKDFNNEADTPDNFQSRRPNTSFCFLDIRSPGLGDTAMYLCATSRDRAGGDTQYFGPGTRLTVL.

This clone turned up a few times. The chain employs TRBV6-5 and TRBJ1-4, with D perhaps TRBD1 (5 bases). The CDR3 loop spans 14 amino acids. V lost 0 bases, J lost 4 bases, and 6 bases lay in between. Per germline, CDR1 MNHEY and CDR2 SVGAGI. The CDR3 here is CASSYSTVNEKLFF. The CDR3 coding sequence is TGTGCCAGCAGTTACTCGACAGTTAATGAAAAACTGTTTTTT.

V and J are TRBV27 and TRBJ1-5; 8 bases agree with TRBD1. The V gene's germline CDR1 is MNHEY and CDR2 SMNVEV (reference sequence). Trimming cost V 1 base and J 7 bases; bases outside gene matches: 3. The CDR3 covers 14 residues. The CDR3 bases are TGTGCCAGCAGTTTATACAGGGGGTCCCAGCCCCAGCATTTT. Protein product: CASSLYRGSQPQHF.

The V gene is TRBV28, the J gene TRBJ2-7; 10 bases fit TRBD1. There are 14 residues in the CDR3. CDR1 is MDHEN and CDR2 is SYDVKM in the germline V gene. V was pared by 10 bases and J by 4 bases, with 10 bases of the junction left unmatched. The CDR3 here is CATTPVGQGYEQYF. The CDR3 DNA reads as TGTGCCACCACCCCTGTGGGACAGGGGTACGAGCAGTACTTC.

The J gene is TRBJ1-5, the V gene TRBV15; D is unclear. Trimming shortened V by 1 base and J by 4 bases, and 20 bases separated the two germline ends. Germline V gene sequence: CDR1 LNHNV, CDR2 YYDKDF (reference sequence). The CDR3 spans 18 residues. CDR3 in DNA: TGTGCCACCAGCAGAGTTTGGGCAGGCGGTGAGGGTAATCAGCCCCAGCATTTT. Its translation: CATSRVWAGGEGNQPQHF.

This chain connects TRBV19 to TRBJ1-3, with D hard to call. CDR3 length equals 15 residues. Germline V gives CDR1 LNHDA, CDR2 SQIVND (reference sequence). V lost 6 bases, J lost 0 bases, and 12 bases lay in between. The CDR3, as DNA: TGTGCCAGTAGCACTACCGGCAGCTCTGGAAACACCATATATTTT. It codes for CASSTTGSSGNTIYF.

This clone was found a few times. The rearrangement joins TRBV6-5 to TRBJ2-7; D might be TRBD2 (6 bases). V was shortened by 6 bases and J by 6 bases, with 12 bases between the two germline ends. The CDR3 is 12 residues long. Germline V gene data show CDR1 as MNHEY and CDR2 as SVGAGI. CDR3 protein: CASSLGGIEQYF. CDR3 nucleotides: TGTGCCAGCAGCCTCGGAGGGATCGAGCAGTACTTC.